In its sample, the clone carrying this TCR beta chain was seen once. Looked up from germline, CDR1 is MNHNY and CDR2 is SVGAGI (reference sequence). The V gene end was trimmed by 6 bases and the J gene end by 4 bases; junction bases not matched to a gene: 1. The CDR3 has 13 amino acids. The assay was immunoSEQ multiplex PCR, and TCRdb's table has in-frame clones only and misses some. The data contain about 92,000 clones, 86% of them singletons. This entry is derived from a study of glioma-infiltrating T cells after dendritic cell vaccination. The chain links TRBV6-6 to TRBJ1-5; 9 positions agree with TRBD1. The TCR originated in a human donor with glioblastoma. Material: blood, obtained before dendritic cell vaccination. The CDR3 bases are TGTGCCAGCAGGGGACAGGGAAATCAGCCCCAGCATTTT. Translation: CASRGQGNQPQHF.